The rows below give T cell receptor beta chains drawn from one sample of a study of blood T cell repertoires in COVID-19. Using immunoSEQ multiplex PCR, the repertoire was profiled, and TCRdb retains in-frame clones only, with some absent. The table lists fewer than 450,000 clones, about 93% of them singletons. Source material: peripheral blood. These receptors all stem from a woman between 18 and 29 years old who had recovered from COVID-19. CDR3s include the opening cysteine and the closing phenylalanine or tryptophan. Each record gives: CDR3 protein, CDR3 DNA, J gene, clone size, D gene, V gene. D genes are given only for firm matches. Only part of the rows carry a size: once, few, many, or a class if the clone is expanded.

CASSADRQETQYF,TGTGCCAGCAGCGCTGACAGGCAAGAGACCCAGTACTTC,TRBJ2-5,NA,NA,TRBV7-9
CASSLKMASGRGDTQYF,TGTGCCAGCAGCTTAAAAATGGCTAGCGGGAGGGGGGATACGCAGTATTTT,TRBJ2-3,NA,TRBD2,TRBV11-2
CASNKSPGELFF,TGTGCCAGTAACAAATCGCCCGGGGAGCTGTTTTTT,TRBJ2-2,NA,NA,TRBV19
CASSLVAGSSYNEQFF,TGCGCCAGCAGCTTGGTGGCGGGTTCCTCCTACAATGAGCAGTTCTTC,TRBJ2-1,once,NA,TRBV5-1
CASSFPGLAGVSDTQYF,TGTGCCAGCAGCTTCCCGGGACTAGCGGGAGTCTCAGATACGCAGTATTTT,TRBJ2-3,NA,TRBD2,TRBV7-8
CASSSGGGRFTGELFF,TGTGCCAGTAGTTCTGGCGGCGGGAGGTTCACCGGGGAGCTGTTTTTT,TRBJ2-2,once,TRBD2,TRBV19
CASSRGQGNQPQHF,TGTGCCAGCAGTCGGGGACAGGGCAATCAGCCCCAGCATTTT,TRBJ1-5,NA,TRBD1,TRBV6-5
CASSPGYGYTF,TGTGCCAGCAGCCCAGGGTATGGCTACACCTTC,TRBJ1-2,NA,NA,TRBV25-1
CASSGRTGYNSPLHF,TGTGCCAGCAGTGGACGGACAGGTTATAATTCACCCCTCCACTTT,TRBJ1-6,once,TRBD1,TRBV6-6
CASSVNRDRGMAEQFF,TGTGCCAGCAGCGTCAACCGGGACAGGGGTATGGCTGAGCAGTTCTTC,TRBJ2-1,NA,TRBD1,TRBV9
CASSQEGGPGVDTGELFF,TGCGCCAGCAGCCAAGAGGGTGGGCCAGGGGTCGACACCGGGGAGCTGTTTTTT,TRBJ2-2,NA,NA,TRBV4-1
CASSFTGGAGNTIYF,TGTGCCAGCAGCTTTACAGGGGGCGCAGGAAACACCATATATTTT,TRBJ1-3,NA,TRBD1,TRBV7-2
CASSIGTGLPGELFF,TGTGCCAGCAGCATCGGGACAGGGTTGCCCGGGGAGCTGTTTTTT,TRBJ2-2,NA,TRBD1,TRBV7-2
CASSHGMANNEQFF,TGTGCCAGCAGCCACGGGATGGCCAACAATGAGCAGTTCTTC,TRBJ2-1,once,NA,TRBV11-2
CASSTSGGSWIGTQYF,TGTGCCAGTAGCACTAGCGGTGGGTCTTGGATAGGGACCCAGTACTTC,TRBJ2-5,NA,TRBD2,TRBV19
CASSSVTIWPYNEQFF,TGTGCCAGCAGCTCTGTAACCATCTGGCCCTACAATGAGCAGTTCTTC,TRBJ2-1,NA,NA,TRBV7-2
CASSQDLGGEQFF,TGTGCCAGCAGCCAAGATTTAGGGGGTGAGCAGTTCTTC,TRBJ2-1,NA,NA,TRBV4-2
CATSDGGQGNYGYTF,TGTGCCACCAGTGATGGTGGACAGGGGAACTATGGCTACACCTTC,TRBJ1-2,NA,TRBD1,TRBV24-1
CASSQGAGSVTQYF,TGTGCCAGCAGCCAAGGGGCAGGTAGTGTGACCCAGTACTTC,TRBJ2-5,NA,NA,TRBV7-2
CASSPQGRGYTF,TGTGCCAGCAGCCCACAGGGGAGAGGCTACACCTTC,TRBJ1-2,NA,TRBD1,TRBV11-2
CASSFGQTGELFF,TGTGCCAGCAGCTTTGGACAGACCGGGGAGCTGTTTTTT,TRBJ2-2,NA,NA,TRBV7-2
CASSRLAGGRTGELFF,TGTGCCAGCAGTCGACTAGCGGGAGGAAGGACCGGGGAGCTGTTTTTT,TRBJ2-2,few,TRBD2,TRBV6-2/TRBV6-3
CASSTRQGNVYGYTF,TGTGCCAGCAGCACCCGACAGGGGAACGTCTATGGCTACACCTTC,TRBJ1-2,NA,TRBD1,TRBV5-4
CASRPARLQGQETQYF,TGTGCCAGCAGACCGGCCCGGCTACAGGGACAAGAGACCCAGTACTTC,TRBJ2-5,NA,NA,TRBV27
CASAFRERGHNEQFF,TGTGCCAGCGCCTTCCGGGAGCGTGGGCACAATGAGCAGTTCTTC,TRBJ2-1,NA,NA,TRBV27
CATSDWGQGNQPQHF,TGTGCCACCAGTGATTGGGGACAGGGCAATCAGCCCCAGCATTTT,TRBJ1-5,NA,TRBD1,TRBV24-1
CASSFVGGLYNEQFF,TGTGCCAGCAGCTTTGTGGGAGGCCTTTACAATGAGCAGTTCTTC,TRBJ2-1,NA,NA,TRBV11-2
CASSPFRTDTQYF,TGTGCCAGCAGTCCTTTCCGCACAGATACGCAGTATTTT,TRBJ2-3,NA,NA,TRBV11-3
CASSQGGGGNEQFF,TGTGCCAGTAGCCAAGGGGGCGGAGGTAATGAGCAGTTCTTC,TRBJ2-1,NA,TRBD1,TRBV19
CASSLESGAGGVGEAFF,TGTGCCAGCAGCTTAGAAAGCGGGGCAGGGGGCGTTGGTGAAGCTTTCTTT,TRBJ1-1,once,TRBD1,TRBV11-3
CASSERDRPWSSYNEQFF,TGTGCCAGCAGCGAACGGGACAGGCCGTGGAGCTCCTACAATGAGCAGTTCTTC,TRBJ2-1,NA,TRBD1,TRBV7-8
CASSWTGRGNEQFF,TGTGCCAGCAGCTGGACAGGGCGGGGGAATGAGCAGTTCTTC,TRBJ2-1,NA,NA,TRBV25-1
CASGQTGGTEAFF,TGTGCCAGCGGGCAGACAGGGGGAACTGAAGCTTTCTTT,TRBJ1-1,NA,TRBD1,TRBV12-3/TRBV12-4
CASSYSRGAGNQPQHF,TGTGCCAGCAGTTACTCCAGGGGCGCGGGCAATCAGCCCCAGCATTTT,TRBJ1-5,NA,NA,TRBV6-2/TRBV6-3
CASTYGGVGTEAFF,TGTGCCAGCACTTATGGGGGGGTTGGCACTGAAGCTTTCTTT,TRBJ1-1,NA,NA,TRBV2
CASSATGELAGELFF,TGTGCCAGCAGCGCAACCGGAGAGCTAGCAGGGGAGCTGTTTTTT,TRBJ2-2,NA,NA,TRBV9
CASSVWTSNEQFF,TGCGCCAGCAGCGTGTGGACTAGCAATGAGCAGTTCTTC,TRBJ2-1,NA,TRBD2,TRBV4-3
CASSRDIYTGELFF,TGTGCCAGCAGTCGGGACATTTACACCGGGGAGCTGTTTTTT,TRBJ2-2,NA,NA,TRBV6-2/TRBV6-3
CASTAGARNQPQHF,TGTGCCAGTACAGCGGGGGCAAGGAATCAGCCCCAGCATTTT,TRBJ1-5,NA,NA,TRBV19
CASSIRGTSGIGKETQYF,TGTGCCAGCAGTATCAGGGGGACTAGCGGGATAGGAAAAGAGACCCAGTACTTC,TRBJ2-5,NA,TRBD2,TRBV6-2/TRBV6-3
CASSSRGTMNTEAFF,TGTGCCAGCAGCTCACGAGGGACAATGAACACTGAAGCTTTCTTT,TRBJ1-1,NA,NA,TRBV11-3
CAGTHYNEQFF,TGTGCCGGGACTCATTACAATGAGCAGTTCTTC,TRBJ2-1,NA,NA,TRBV7-9
CASSLSSRNTDTQYF,TGCGCCAGCAGCTTGTCCAGCAGGAACACAGATACGCAGTATTTT,TRBJ2-3,NA,NA,TRBV5-1
CASRGGRAGELFF,TGTGCCAGCCGAGGGGGACGCGCCGGGGAGCTGTTTTTT,TRBJ2-2,NA,NA,TRBV6-5
CASSQSWGGNTEAFF,TGCGCCAGCAGCCAGTCCTGGGGGGGGAACACTGAAGCTTTCTTT,TRBJ1-1,NA,NA,TRBV4-3
CASSLDNYHSGPQHF,TGTGCCAGCAGCTTAGACAATTACCACTCGGGGCCCCAGCATTTT,TRBJ1-5,once,NA,TRBV7-8
CASRQGSSYNSPLHF,TGTGCCAGCCGACAGGGGAGCTCCTATAATTCACCCCTCCACTTT,TRBJ1-6,few,TRBD1,TRBV11-3
CATKTSGRGTGELFF,TGTGCCACGAAGACTAGCGGGAGGGGCACCGGGGAGCTGTTTTTT,TRBJ2-2,NA,TRBD2,TRBV10-3
CASSMKSERELTGELFF,TGTGCCAGCAGCATGAAATCCGAGCGGGAGCTAACCGGGGAGCTGTTTTTT,TRBJ2-2,NA,NA,TRBV21-1
CASSLYGIPGTQYF,TGTGCCAGCAGCTTGTATGGTATACCGGGGACCCAGTACTTC,TRBJ2-5,NA,NA,TRBV5-4
CASSYQKTPPLHF,TGTGCCAGCAGCTATCAGAAAACCCCACCCCTCCACTTT,TRBJ1-6,NA,NA,TRBV7-2
CASSLVHAGANVLTF,TGTGCCAGCAGCTTAGTACATGCTGGGGCCAACGTCCTGACTTTC,TRBJ2-6,NA,NA,TRBV7-9